This T cell receptor beta chain was sequenced in a study of shared clonotypes between healthy human individuals. General observations from the study: Rarefaction analysis demonstrated incomplete sorted-subset sequencing notwithstanding large depth.

Positive CCR7 selection of CD45RO-negative cells yielded the naive CD8 cells, and terminally differentiated effector memory CD45RA+ cells were excluded. V lost 1 base and J 2 bases, leaving 9 bases between the germline ends. This CDR3 region has 14 residues. Germline-derived CDR1 and CDR2 are SGHAT and FQNNGV. This clone showed up just once. Its antigen is undetermined. TCRdb's table, derived via immunoSEQ multiplex PCR, lists solely in-frame clones and lacks some. The sample holds millions of clones; approximately 94% are singletons and the top ten take 0.9% to 1.4%. Specimen: naive CD8+ T cells sorted from blood. The chain carries TRBV11-2 and TRBJ2-7; no reliable D call. This TCR was sampled from a man between 18 and 29 years old in good health. As DNA, the CDR3 is TGTGCCAGCAGCTTAGTTCCCGAAACCTACGAGCAGTACTTC. Its protein product is CASSLVPETYEQYF. Complete variable domain (other parts from reference TRBV11-2 and TRBJ2-7): EAGVAQSPRYKIIEKRQSVAFWCNPISGHATLYWYQQILGQGPKLLIQFQNNGVVDDSQLPKDRFSAERLKGVDSTLKIQPAKLEDSAVYLCASSLVPETYEQYFGPGTRLTVT.